A selection of T cell receptor beta chains follows, all from one sample in a study of cytomegalovirus exposure and HLA in healthy donors. The repertoire was sequenced with immunoSEQ multiplex PCR; TCRdb's copy has only in-frame clones and lacks some. The repertoire holds hundreds of thousands of clones, with approximately 80% as singletons. The sample comprised PBMCs. The receptors come from a boy between 2 and 10 years old in good health and CMV-seronegative. Both conserved end residues are part of each CDR3. A D gene is named only where the DNA matches it firmly. Part of the rows lack a size; the others show once, few, many or a class for expanded clones.

d_gene: TRBD1
j_gene: TRBJ1-3
abundance: .
v_gene: TRBV9
CDR3nt: TGTGCCAGCAGCTCAACAGGGGACGGAAACACCATATATTTT
CDR3aa: CASSSTGDGNTIYF

d_gene: .
j_gene: TRBJ2-7
abundance: .
v_gene: TRBV9
CDR3nt: TGTGCCAGCAGCGTAAGATCCGGGACGGGAGCCTACGAGCAGTACTTC
CDR3aa: CASSVRSGTGAYEQYF

d_gene: .
j_gene: TRBJ2-1
abundance: .
v_gene: TRBV9
CDR3nt: TGTGCCAGCAGCGTAGACCTAGCGTCCTCCTACAATGAGCAGTTCTTC
CDR3aa: CASSVDLASSYNEQFF

d_gene: TRBD1
j_gene: TRBJ1-5
abundance: .
v_gene: TRBV19
CDR3nt: TGTGCCAGTAGTACCGCCGGGACAGCCAATCAGCCCCAGCATTTT
CDR3aa: CASSTAGTANQPQHF

d_gene: .
j_gene: TRBJ2-5
abundance: .
v_gene: TRBV7-8
CDR3nt: TGTGCCAGCAATCCCCTAGGGGGTGCCTGGGAGCAGTACTTC
CDR3aa: CASNPLGGAWEQYF

d_gene: .
j_gene: TRBJ2-7
abundance: few
v_gene: TRBV2
CDR3nt: TGTGCCAGCGTAGCCTACGAGCAGTACTTC
CDR3aa: CASVAYEQYF

d_gene: .
j_gene: TRBJ2-2
abundance: few
v_gene: TRBV2
CDR3nt: TGTGCCAGCACTCGGGAAACTGTGGCGGCTGGGGAGCTGTTTTTT
CDR3aa: CASTRETVAAGELFF

d_gene: TRBD2
j_gene: TRBJ2-5
abundance: .
v_gene: TRBV19
CDR3nt: TGTGCCAGTAGGCCCCGGCGCGGGAGGAACCAAGAGACCCAGTACTTC
CDR3aa: CASRPRRGRNQETQYF

d_gene: .
j_gene: TRBJ1-2
abundance: .
v_gene: TRBV9
CDR3nt: TGTGCCAGCAGCGAAACTACTAATGGCTACACCTTC
CDR3aa: CASSETTNGYTF

d_gene: TRBD1
j_gene: TRBJ1-2
abundance: .
v_gene: TRBV4-1
CDR3nt: TGCGCCAGCAGCCGGACAGGGGAGCCCTATGGCTACACCTTC
CDR3aa: CASSRTGEPYGYTF

d_gene: TRBD1
j_gene: TRBJ1-1
abundance: .
v_gene: TRBV29-1
CDR3nt: TGCAGCGTTTTAGACAGGGTTTCGTTCACTGAAGCTTTCTTT
CDR3aa: CSVLDRVSFTEAFF

d_gene: .
j_gene: TRBJ2-7
abundance: .
v_gene: TRBV18
CDR3nt: TGTGCCAGCTCACCACCTGGCGGTACCTACGAGCAGTACTTC
CDR3aa: CASSPPGGTYEQYF

d_gene: TRBD2
j_gene: TRBJ2-1
abundance: .
v_gene: TRBV6-1
CDR3nt: TGTGCCAGCAGTAAAAGCGGGGAGTACAATGAGCAGTTCTTC
CDR3aa: CASSKSGEYNEQFF

d_gene: TRBD1
j_gene: TRBJ1-2
abundance: .
v_gene: TRBV6-5
CDR3nt: TGTGCCAGCAGCCACAAAAAAACAGGGGAATATGGCTACACCTTC
CDR3aa: CASSHKKTGEYGYTF

d_gene: TRBD1
j_gene: TRBJ2-2
abundance: .
v_gene: TRBV11-2
CDR3nt: TGTGCCAGCAGCTTTTGGACAGGGAACACCGGGGAGCTGTTTTTT
CDR3aa: CASSFWTGNTGELFF

d_gene: TRBD1
j_gene: TRBJ1-5
abundance: .
v_gene: TRBV18
CDR3nt: TGTGCCAGCTCACCTGGACAGGGCGGCCAGCCCCAGCATTTT
CDR3aa: CASSPGQGGQPQHF

d_gene: TRBD1
j_gene: TRBJ2-7
abundance: .
v_gene: TRBV7-9
CDR3nt: TGTGCCAGCAGCCAGGGTGGACAGGCCTACGAGCAGTACTTC
CDR3aa: CASSQGGQAYEQYF

d_gene: .
j_gene: TRBJ2-5
abundance: few
v_gene: TRBV19
CDR3nt: TGTGCCAGTAGTTTCGGCGGAAGTAAAGAGACCCAGTACTTC
CDR3aa: CASSFGGSKETQYF

d_gene: .
j_gene: TRBJ1-1
abundance: .
v_gene: TRBV4-1
CDR3nt: TGCGCCAGCAGCCAGGGGGACACAGTGGCTTTCTTT
CDR3aa: CASSQGDTVAFF

d_gene: TRBD1
j_gene: TRBJ1-2
abundance: .
v_gene: TRBV28
CDR3nt: TGTGCCAGCATTAGGACAGGGGGCGCGAACTATGGCTACACCTTC
CDR3aa: CASIRTGGANYGYTF

d_gene: TRBD1
j_gene: TRBJ1-1
abundance: .
v_gene: TRBV7-4
CDR3nt: TGTGCCAGCAGCCGTAAAGAGTCTCCGGGACAGGGGGGAATGATGAACACTGAAGCTTTCTTT
CDR3aa: CASSRKESPGQGGMMNTEAFF

d_gene: .
j_gene: TRBJ1-2
abundance: .
v_gene: TRBV7-9
CDR3nt: TGTGCCAGCAGCTCCACATGGGCCGCGGGGAACTATGGCTACACCTTC
CDR3aa: CASSSTWAAGNYGYTF

d_gene: .
j_gene: TRBJ2-7
abundance: .
v_gene: TRBV27
CDR3nt: TGTGCCAGCAGTTTACGCGCACTGCCCCACGAGCAGTACTTC
CDR3aa: CASSLRALPHEQYF

d_gene: TRBD2
j_gene: TRBJ2-3
abundance: .
v_gene: TRBV7-2
CDR3nt: TGTGCCAGCAGCCCCCAAGCGGGAGCAGATACGCAGTATTTT
CDR3aa: CASSPQAGADTQYF

d_gene: .
j_gene: TRBJ1-1
abundance: .
v_gene: TRBV4-1
CDR3nt: TGCGCCAGCAGCCAAGAAGGGGGGGGGCGGTTCACTGAAGCTTTCTTT
CDR3aa: CASSQEGGGRFTEAFF

d_gene: TRBD2
j_gene: TRBJ2-5
abundance: .
v_gene: TRBV5-6
CDR3nt: TGTGCCAGCAGCTTGGTTACTAGCGGGGGGGAGGAGACCCAGTACTTC
CDR3aa: CASSLVTSGGEETQYF

d_gene: TRBD1
j_gene: TRBJ1-2
abundance: .
v_gene: TRBV5-1
CDR3nt: TGCGCCAGCAGTTCCCAGGTACAGGGGGCGTTTAGCTATGGCTACACCTTC
CDR3aa: CASSSQVQGAFSYGYTF

d_gene: TRBD1
j_gene: TRBJ1-2
abundance: .
v_gene: TRBV5-6
CDR3nt: TGTGCCAGCAGCTTGGCACAGGGGGAAGAGGGTGGCTACACCTTC
CDR3aa: CASSLAQGEEGGYTF

d_gene: .
j_gene: TRBJ2-7
abundance: .
v_gene: TRBV11-2
CDR3nt: TGTGCCAGCAGCTTAGGCCTGGGACAAAGGTACGAGCAGTACTTC
CDR3aa: CASSLGLGQRYEQYF

d_gene: TRBD1
j_gene: TRBJ1-2
abundance: .
v_gene: TRBV6-5
CDR3nt: TGTGCCAGCAGTTATTCCGGGACAGCAAACTATGGCTACACCTTC
CDR3aa: CASSYSGTANYGYTF

d_gene: TRBD1
j_gene: TRBJ1-2
abundance: .
v_gene: TRBV7-9
CDR3nt: TGTGCCAGCAGCCCCGGATTGACAGGGACTAACTATGGCTACACCTTC
CDR3aa: CASSPGLTGTNYGYTF

d_gene: .
j_gene: TRBJ2-2
abundance: .
v_gene: TRBV19
CDR3nt: TGTGCCAGCCGAGACGGTGCCAGGTCTAATGCCGGGGAGCTGTTTTTT
CDR3aa: CASRDGARSNAGELFF

d_gene: .
j_gene: TRBJ1-1
abundance: .
v_gene: TRBV19
CDR3nt: TGTGCCAGTAGTATAGGAACAATTATGAACACTGAAGCTTTCTTT
CDR3aa: CASSIGTIMNTEAFF